Sequencing of this TCR beta chain was carried out in a study of cytomegalovirus exposure and HLA in healthy donors. Study-wide context: In an earlier analysis, some 110 million unique TCR beta sequences were found from some 180 million T cells.

The PCR was carried out with 60 Vbeta primers and 13 Jbeta primers. The method was immunoSEQ multiplex PCR; TCRdb's version includes in-frame clones alone and lacks a portion of them. The sample holds around 130,000 clones; over 70% are singletons and the top ten take approximately 4%. CDR1 and CDR2 (germline): ENHRY, SYGVKD. CDR3 length equals 13 residues. Trimming cost V 2 bases and J 3 bases, with 7 bases left between them. This clone came up a few times. The antigen is not known. Regarding the study as a whole: TCR beta sequences reportedly predicted most subjects' HLA-A and HLA-B alleles accurately. Data from an earlier analysis indicated that most TCR beta V segments were productive either about 87% or about 30% of the time. Equally common other TCR beta chains were less clonally expanded than HLA-associated ones, a later analysis found.

The rearrangement joins TRBV10-3 to TRBJ1-1; D is unresolved. This TCR was sampled from a middle-aged woman in good health and CMV-seronegative. Sequencing was performed on PBMCs. The CDR3: CAISEPVYTEAFF. CDR3 DNA: TGTGCCATCAGTGAGCCGGTGTACACTGAAGCTTTCTTT.